The 16 T cell receptor beta chains below all came from one sample that was sequenced in a study of shared clonotypes between healthy human individuals. The naive CD8 subset, CD45RO-negative cells positively selected for CCR7, excluded terminally differentiated effector memory CD45RA+ cells. Using immunoSEQ multiplex PCR, the repertoire was profiled, and TCRdb retains in-frame clones only, with some absent. The sample holds about 2 million clones, about 95% seen once. Sequencing input: naive CD8+ T cells sorted from blood. These receptors were obtained from a man between 18 and 35 years old in good health.

The chain couples TRBV11-2 to TRBJ1-2, with D perhaps TRBD1 (5 bases). Between the trimmed V and J ends, which lost 2 bases and 3 bases, there was a span of 16 bases. Germline lookup yields CDR1 SGHAT and CDR2 FQNNGV. The CDR3 runs 16 residues. CDR3 sequence reads: CASSLPGTPGDYGYTF. The CDR3 nucleotides are TGTGCCAGCAGCTTACCCGGGACCCCGGGGGACTATGGCTACACCTTC.

V gene TRBV7-9 combines with J gene TRBJ2-3, with 10 bases that match TRBD2. J was trimmed by 6 bases and V by 5 bases; bases with no gene match: 14. Germline V gene lookup returns CDR1 SEHNR and CDR2 FQNEAQ (reference sequence). This CDR3 region has 17 residues. Here the CDR3 reads CASSPDPGLAEGDTQYF. CDR3 in DNA: TGTGCCAGCAGCCCCGACCCTGGACTAGCGGAAGGGGATACGCAGTATTTT.

This chain uses TRBV15 with TRBJ1-2; TRBD1 agrees at 7 bases. The germline V gene encodes CDR1 LNHNV and CDR2 YYDKDF (reference sequence). J was trimmed by 2 bases and V by 5 bases; bases with no gene match: 8. The CDR3 length is 15 residues. Here the CDR3 reads CATSPPWDSNYGYTF. In DNA form, the CDR3 reads TGTGCCACCAGCCCACCATGGGACAGCAACTATGGCTACACCTTC.

The chain couples TRBV21-1 to TRBJ2-5; the table's D call TRBD1 went unverified against the DNA. TRBV21-1 counts as a pseudogene. This CDR3 spans 15 amino acids. DNA of the CDR3: TGTGCCAGCAGCAGAACAGGGGAGAGGAGGGAGACCCAGTACTTC. This encodes CASSRTGERRETQYF.

About this clone itself: Other DNA sequences in this specimen translate into the identical CDR3. The chain is built from TRBV28 and TRBJ1-1; D gene ambiguous. This CDR3 spans 13 amino acids. Trimming left V 3 bases short and J 2 bases short, with 7 bases between. Germline CDR1 and CDR2: MDHEN and SYDVKM. The CDR3 here is CASSFAGNTEAFF. In DNA, the CDR3 is TGTGCCAGCAGTTTCGCAGGAAACACTGAAGCTTTCTTT.

This chain connects TRBV10-3 to TRBJ2-7; 11 positions match TRBD2. The CDR3 runs to 15 residues. After removal of 4 bases from V and 4 bases from J, the junction contained 6 bases not matched to a gene. The germline V gene has CDR1 ENHRY and CDR2 SYGVKD. CDR3 region: CAISATSGSLYEQYF. The DNA for the CDR3 is TGTGCCATCAGTGCTACTAGCGGGAGCCTTTACGAGCAGTACTTC.

This clone was picked up a small number of times. CDR3 sequence reads: CASSQGPGGNSPLHF. The CDR3 DNA reads as TGTGCCAGCAGCCAGGGACCTGGGGGGAATTCACCCCTCCACTTT. V and J are TRBV7-6 and TRBJ1-6; D may be TRBD1 (5 bases). Germline V gives CDR1 SGHVS, CDR2 FNYEAQ. The CDR3 extends over 15 amino acids. Deletions cut 5 bases from V and 7 bases from J, with 15 bases between.

The chain is built from TRBV10-2 and TRBJ1-5, with D uncertain. Germline V lookup: CDR1 WSHSY, CDR2 SAAADI. Trimming cost V 1 base and J 9 bases, with 7 bases left between them. CDR3 length: 12 residues. As DNA, the CDR3 is TGCGCCAGCAGTGAGTGGAGGCGGCCCCAGCATTTT. It specifies CASSEWRRPQHF.

The chain carries TRBV7-8 and TRBJ2-3; 10 bases agree with TRBD2. Germline lookup yields CDR1 SGHVS and CDR2 FQNEAQ. The V and J ends lost 1 base and 9 bases, in that order; junction bases with no gene match: 13. CDR3 length: 17 residues. CDR3 sequence reads: CASSLVGSGLAGDTQYF. The CDR3 DNA reads TGTGCCAGCAGCTTAGTTGGCTCGGGGCTAGCGGGAGACACGCAGTATTTT.

The chain links TRBV5-1 to TRBJ2-5, with 8 bases lining up with TRBD1. V lost 3 bases and J lost 5; bases outside the gene matches: 12. CDR3 length equals 16 residues. Germline V gene sequence: CDR1 SGHRS, CDR2 YFSETQ. CDR3 amino acids: CASSSPGQEHGETQYF. The CDR3 nucleotides are TGCGCCAGCAGCTCACCGGGACAGGAGCACGGGGAGACCCAGTACTTC.

The chain uses TRBV27 and TRBJ2-5; perhaps D is TRBD1 or TRBD2 (5 bases each). The CDR3 loop spans 14 amino acids. The germline CDR1 and CDR2 sequences are MNHEY and SMNVEV (reference sequence). Trimming took off 8 bases at V and 2 bases at J, with 15 bases between the two ends. The CDR3 loop is CASRGVGRQETQYF. Written as DNA, the CDR3 is TGTGCCAGCCGGGGCGTGGGACGACAAGAGACCCAGTACTTC.

The rearrangement links TRBV27 to TRBJ1-1, with TRBD1 as a possible D gene (6 bases). Trimming shortened V by 3 bases and J by 6 bases, and 17 bases separated the two germline ends. Germline V gives CDR1 MNHEY, CDR2 SMNVEV (reference sequence). This CDR3 contains 15 residues. The CDR3 DNA follows: TGTGCCAGCAGTTTCAGGGGTCAAACTTTTTCTGAAGCTTTCTTT. This encodes CASSFRGQTFSEAFF.

The chain has TRBV29-1 and TRBJ2-1; 11 nucleotides line up with TRBD2. The CDR3 extends over 16 amino acids. Germline CDR1 reads SQVTM; CDR2 reads ANQGSEA. Trimming cost V 7 bases and J 8 bases; bases outside gene matches: 16. CDR3 in DNA: TGCAGCGCCCCTTTCGGTCTAGCGGGGGGACGAGATGAGCAGTTCTTC. It translates to CSAPFGLAGGRDEQFF.

The chain employs TRBV6-1 and TRBJ1-5, with D unclear. The CDR3 loop spans 16 amino acids. CDR1 and CDR2 (germline): MNHNS, SASEGT. Trimming shortened V by 1 base and J by 4 bases, and 14 bases separated the two germline ends. The CDR3 region has the DNA TGTGCCAGCAGTGAAGAAATCAACACAGTAAATCAGCCCCAGCATTTT. It codes for CASSEEINTVNQPQHF.

The chain employs TRBV7-9 and TRBJ1-1, with D possibly being TRBD1 (5 bases). CDR3 length: 13 residues. CDR1 is SEHNR, CDR2 FQNEAQ, per germline (reference sequence). The V end lost 3 bases, the J end lost 7 bases, and 12 bases lay between the germline ends. CDR3 residues: CASSFGGTDEAFF. CDR3 DNA: TGTGCCAGCAGCTTCGGAGGGACGGATGAAGCTTTCTTT. Together with reference TRBV7-9 and TRBJ1-1, the CDR3 gives the full variable domain: DTGVSQNPRHKITKRGQNVTFRCDPISEHNRLYWYRQTLGQGPEFLTYFQNEAQLEKSRLLSDRFSAERPKGSFSTLEIQRTEQGDSAMYLCASSFGGTDEAFFGQGTRLTVV.

On this clone itself: In the same sample, other DNA sequences code for this CDR3. The chain carries TRBV5-1 and TRBJ2-7; 10 bases match TRBD2. V dropped 4 bases and J dropped 3; count of bases not matched to a gene: 4. From germline, CDR1 is SGHRS and CDR2 YFSETQ. The CDR3 extends over 14 amino acids. CDR3: CASSLASGSYEQYF. The DNA of the CDR3 is TGCGCCAGCAGCCTGGCTAGCGGGAGCTACGAGCAGTACTTC.